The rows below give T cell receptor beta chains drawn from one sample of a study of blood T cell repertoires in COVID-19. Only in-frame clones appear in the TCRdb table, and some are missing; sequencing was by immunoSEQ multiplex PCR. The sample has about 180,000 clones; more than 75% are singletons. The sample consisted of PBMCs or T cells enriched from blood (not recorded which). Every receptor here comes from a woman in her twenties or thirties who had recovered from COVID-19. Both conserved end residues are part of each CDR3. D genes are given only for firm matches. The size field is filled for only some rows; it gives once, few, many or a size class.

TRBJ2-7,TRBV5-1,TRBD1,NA,TGCGCCAGCAGCGGAAGGACAGGGGGAAGCTACGAGCAGTACTTC,CASSGRTGGSYEQYF
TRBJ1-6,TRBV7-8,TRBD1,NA,TGTGCCAGCAGCTTAGGCTTGGGACAGGGTCGGTCCTATAATTCACCCCTCCACTTT,CASSLGLGQGRSYNSPLHF
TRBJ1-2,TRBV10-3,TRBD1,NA,TGTGCCATCAGTGCGACAGGGAGTTATGGCTACACCTTC,CAISATGSYGYTF
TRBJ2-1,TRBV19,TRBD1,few,TGTGCCAGTAGGGGGACAGGGAACTACAATGAGCAGTTCTTC,CASRGTGNYNEQFF
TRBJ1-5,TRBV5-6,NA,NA,TGTGCCAGCAGCTTTACAGATAGCAATCAGCCCCAGCATTTT,CASSFTDSNQPQHF
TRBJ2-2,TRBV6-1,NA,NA,TGTGCCAGCAGTGGGGCAGTAGCCCCGGGGACCGGGGAGCTGTTTTTT,CASSGAVAPGTGELFF
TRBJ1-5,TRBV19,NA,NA,TGTGCCAGTAGTCGGGACAAAAATCAGCCCCAGCATTTT,CASSRDKNQPQHF
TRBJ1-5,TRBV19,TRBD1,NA,TGTGCCAGTAGTATGTCGGACAGGAACAATCAGCCCCAGCATTTT,CASSMSDRNNQPQHF
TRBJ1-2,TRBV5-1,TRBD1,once,TGCGCCAGCAGACAGGGGAACTATGGCTACACCTTC,CASRQGNYGYTF
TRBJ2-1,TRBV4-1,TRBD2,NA,TGCGCCAGCAGCCAAGGAGGACTAGCGGGAGTAGGGGAGCAGTTCTTC,CASSQGGLAGVGEQFF
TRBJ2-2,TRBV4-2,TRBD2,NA,TGTGCCAGCAGCCAAGCGGCTAGCGGGAGCCCCGGGGAGCTGTTTTTT,CASSQAASGSPGELFF
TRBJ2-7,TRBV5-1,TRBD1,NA,TGCGCCAGCAGCTGGGGACAGGGGGTTAGGGAGCAGTACTTC,CASSWGQGVREQYF
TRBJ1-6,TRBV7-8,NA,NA,TGTGCCAGCAGCGCACGCCCGGGGGGCAGAGATTCACCCCTCCACTTT,CASSARPGGRDSPLHF
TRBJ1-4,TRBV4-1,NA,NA,TGCGCCAGCAGCCACAATACCCTCATTTTAGAAAACACAGCTAATGAAAAACTGTTTTTT,CASSHNTLILENTANEKLFF
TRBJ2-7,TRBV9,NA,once,TGTGCCAGCAGCGAGGGAGGAGGGTCATACGAGCAGTACTTC,CASSEGGGSYEQYF
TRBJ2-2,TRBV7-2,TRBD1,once,TGTGCCAGCAGCTTAGACAGGGGATCCACCGGGGAGCTGTTTTTT,CASSLDRGSTGELFF
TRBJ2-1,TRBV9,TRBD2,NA,TGTGCCAGCAGTGCCGGGACTAGCGGGAGCGATGAGCAGTTCTTC,CASSAGTSGSDEQFF
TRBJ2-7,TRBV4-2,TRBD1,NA,TGTGCCAGCAGCCCTCGAGGACAGGGCGAATCCTACGAGCAGTACTTC,CASSPRGQGESYEQYF
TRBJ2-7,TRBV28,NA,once,TGTGCCAGCAGTTTGCGGGTTAACGAGCAGTACTTC,CASSLRVNEQYF
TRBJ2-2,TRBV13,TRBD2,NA,TGTGCCAGCAGCCCAGGACTAGCGACATACACCGGGGAGCTGTTTTTT,CASSPGLATYTGELFF
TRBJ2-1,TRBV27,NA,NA,TGTGCCAGCAGTTTAAAGGTCGAGGGTCCATACAATGAGCAGTTCTTC,CASSLKVEGPYNEQFF
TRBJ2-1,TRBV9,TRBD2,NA,TGTGCCAGCAGCGTGGATCAGGGACTAGCGTACAATGAGCAGTTCTTC,CASSVDQGLAYNEQFF
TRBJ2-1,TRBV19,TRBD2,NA,TGTGCCAGTAGTCGGGCGGGAGGGTCTAAGGTTGAGCAGTTCTTC,CASSRAGGSKVEQFF
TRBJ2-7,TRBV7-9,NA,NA,TGTGCCAGCAGCTTGTGGGCGGGGAGCTCCTACGAGCAGTACTTC,CASSLWAGSSYEQYF
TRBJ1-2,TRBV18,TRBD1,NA,TGTGCCAGCTCACCCCTGGCGACAGGGGAAGATGGCTACACCTTC,CASSPLATGEDGYTF
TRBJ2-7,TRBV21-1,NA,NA,TGTGCCAGCAGCAAATTCAAGGCCTCGGGACAGGGATACGAGCAGTACTTC,CASSKFKASGQGYEQYF
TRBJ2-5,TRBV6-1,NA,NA,TGTGCCAGCAGTGAAGATGGCAGGGGCTGGGAGACCCAGTACTTC,CASSEDGRGWETQYF
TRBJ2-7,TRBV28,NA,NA,TGTGCCAGCAGGCTCCGAAGCTATCCGGACAGTTTCTCCTACGAGCAGTACTTC,CASRLRSYPDSFSYEQYF
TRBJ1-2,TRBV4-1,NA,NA,TGCGCCAGCAGCCAAGAGGACAGTAACTATGGCTACACCTTC,CASSQEDSNYGYTF
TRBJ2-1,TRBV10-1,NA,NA,TGCGCCAGCAGTGATTCGAGTGAGCAGTTCTTC,CASSDSSEQFF
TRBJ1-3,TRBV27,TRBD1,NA,TGTGCCAGCAGTCCAGAGGGGGCTCGTGGACCCGGAAACACCATATATTTT,CASSPEGARGPGNTIYF
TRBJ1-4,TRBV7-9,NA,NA,TGTGCCGCTTCCGGGGGGGGATTTGAAAAACTGTTTTTT,CAASGGGFEKLFF
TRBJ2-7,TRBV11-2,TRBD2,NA,TGTGCCAGCAGCTTAGGCGGGAGCGTCTCCTACGAGCAGTACTTC,CASSLGGSVSYEQYF
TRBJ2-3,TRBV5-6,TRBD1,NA,TGTGCCAGCAGCTTTATCGGACAGGCGGCCCCAACGCAGTATTTT,CASSFIGQAAPTQYF
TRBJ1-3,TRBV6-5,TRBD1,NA,TGTGCCAGCAGTTACCGGGGACAGCTAAAAGGAAACACCATATATTTT,CASSYRGQLKGNTIYF
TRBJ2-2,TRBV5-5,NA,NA,TGTGCCAGCAGCTTGGGGATACTAGCAGCCTGGAAGACCGGGGAGCTGTTTTTT,CASSLGILAAWKTGELFF
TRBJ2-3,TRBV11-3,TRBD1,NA,TGTGCCAGCAGCTTGGGCCCGACAGGGCAAAGGGCAGATACGCAGTATTTT,CASSLGPTGQRADTQYF
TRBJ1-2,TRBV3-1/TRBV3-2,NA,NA,TGTGCCAGCAGCCTCGGGAGGATGAAAGGCTACACCTTC,CASSLGRMKGYTF
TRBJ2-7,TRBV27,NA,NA,TGTGCCAGCAGTTTATGGCAGGGTCCCTACGAGCAGTACTTC,CASSLWQGPYEQYF
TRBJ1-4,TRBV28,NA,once,TGTGCCAGCAGTTTAGGTACAGGAAGGCTGTTTTTT,CASSLGTGRLFF